This is a list of T cell receptor beta chains from one sample in a study of T cell changes during pregnancy in multiple sclerosis. Some clones are missing from TCRdb's copy, which holds only in-frame ones; the method was immunoSEQ multiplex PCR. The sample shows about 40,000 clones, approximately 88% of them seen only once. The sample consisted of peripheral blood, taken in the first trimester of pregnancy. These receptors were collected from a female donor in good health, enrolled as a control in a pregnancy study. The CDR3 runs from the conserved cysteine through the conserved F or W. Fields, in order: J gene, clone size, V gene, D gene, CDR3 protein, CDR3 DNA. A D gene is named only where the DNA matches it firmly. Not every row has a clone size; where given, it reads once, few, many or a size class.

TRBJ1-1,-,TRBV18,TRBD1,CASSQLGQVFSEAFF,TGTGCCAGCTCACAACTGGGACAGGTTTTCTCTGAAGCTTTCTTT
TRBJ2-1,once,TRBV7-9,-,CASSPDRLSYNEQFF,TGTGCCAGCAGCCCGGACAGACTCTCCTACAATGAGCAGTTCTTC
TRBJ1-4,few,TRBV2,-,CASTRVGEKLFF,TGTGCCAGCACCAGGGTTGGCGAAAAACTGTTTTTT
TRBJ2-7,once,TRBV6-5,-,CASSRTVRDYEQYF,TGTGCCAGCAGCCGGACAGTGAGGGACTACGAGCAGTACTTC
TRBJ1-1,-,TRBV5-1,-,CASSPSPGSGNTEAFF,TGCGCCAGCAGCCCCTCCCCAGGTTCGGGAAACACTGAAGCTTTCTTT
TRBJ1-5,-,TRBV27,TRBD1,CASSLSGTGDFNQPQHF,TGTGCCAGCAGTTTATCGGGGACAGGGGACTTCAATCAGCCCCAGCATTTT
TRBJ1-5,-,TRBV6-5,-,CASSYSRDTNQPQHF,TGTGCCAGCAGTTACTCGAGGGACACCAATCAGCCCCAGCATTTT
TRBJ2-3,-,TRBV5-1,-,CASSLGTPKVDTQYF,TGCGCCAGCAGCTTGGGGACACCTAAAGTGGATACGCAGTATTTT
TRBJ1-1,-,TRBV7-2,-,CASSLIRNTEAFF,TGTGCCAGCAGCTTGATCAGGAACACTGAAGCTTTCTTT
TRBJ2-1,-,TRBV30,TRBD2,CAWNFGTSVYNEQFF,TGTGCCTGGAACTTTGGGACTAGCGTTTACAATGAGCAGTTCTTC
TRBJ2-5,-,TRBV5-1,-,CASSLAKEEETQYF,TGCGCCAGCAGCTTGGCCAAGGAGGAGGAGACCCAGTACTTC
TRBJ2-7,-,TRBV4-1,-,CASSQKTPGHFSYEQYF,TGCGCCAGCAGCCAGAAGACACCCGGACACTTCTCCTACGAGCAGTACTTC
TRBJ1-4,-,TRBV7-2,TRBD1,CASSVDRGEEKLFF,TGTGCCAGCAGCGTAGACAGGGGTGAGGAAAAACTGTTTTTT
TRBJ1-6,-,TRBV25-1,TRBD1,CASSRQGIRDSPLHF,TGTGCCAGCAGTCGACAGGGTATACGGGATTCACCCCTCCACTTT
TRBJ1-5,-,TRBV7-2,TRBD1,CASSLGTGNQPQHF,TGTGCCAGCAGCTTAGGGACAGGGAACCAGCCCCAGCATTTT
TRBJ2-7,-,TRBV18,-,CASSKGLLSYEQYF,TGTGCCAGCTCAAAGGGACTCTTATCCTACGAGCAGTACTTC
TRBJ1-3,-,TRBV28,TRBD1,CASIKERTGVYTIYF,TGTGCCAGCATCAAAGAACGGACAGGGGTTTACACCATATATTTT
TRBJ2-7,-,TRBV5-5,TRBD1,CASSLGRGYDYEQYF,TGTGCCAGCAGCTTGGGCAGGGGGTACGACTACGAGCAGTACTTC
TRBJ2-7,-,TRBV28,-,CASNPVGQTRSEQYF,TGTGCCAGCAACCCGGTAGGACAGACGCGAAGTGAGCAGTACTTC
TRBJ1-5,-,TRBV28,TRBD1,CASSPRTGGAGQPQHF,TGTGCCAGCAGTCCACGGACAGGGGGCGCTGGTCAGCCCCAGCATTTT
TRBJ2-3,-,TRBV27,-,CASTQWGDRLGGRADTDTQYF,TGTGCCAGCACCCAGTGGGGTGACAGGCTTGGCGGGAGAGCTGACACAGATACGCAGTATTTT
TRBJ2-3,-,TRBV6-5,TRBD2,CASAPGGFSDTQYF,TGTGCCAGCGCGCCGGGGGGTTTCTCAGATACGCAGTATTTT
TRBJ2-7,-,TRBV2,-,CASSETTARTEQYF,TGTGCCAGCAGTGAGACGACAGCCCGAACTGAGCAGTACTTC
TRBJ2-7,-,TRBV29-1,-,CSVEGRPSEQYF,TGCAGCGTTGAAGGCAGGCCGAGTGAGCAGTACTTC
TRBJ2-3,-,TRBV27,TRBD1,CASTRQGTTDTQYF,TGTGCCAGCACGCGACAGGGAACCACAGATACGCAGTATTTT
TRBJ2-1,-,TRBV5-4,-,CASSLFGFNEQFF,TGTGCCAGCAGCTTGTTCGGTTTTAACGAGCAGTTCTTC
TRBJ1-3,-,TRBV28,-,CASKWSSGNTIYF,TGTGCCAGCAAGTGGAGCTCTGGAAACACCATATATTTT
TRBJ2-7,-,TRBV5-1,TRBD2,CASSLRTSGKGEQYF,TGCGCCAGCAGCTTGAGGACTAGCGGGAAAGGGGAGCAGTACTTC
TRBJ1-6,-,TRBV2,TRBD1,CASRRGDSPNSPLHF,TGTGCCAGCAGGAGAGGGGACAGCCCTAATTCACCCCTCCACTTT
TRBJ2-7,-,TRBV27,-,CASSASRGGWDEQYF,TGTGCCAGCAGTGCTTCAAGGGGGGGTTGGGACGAGCAGTACTTC